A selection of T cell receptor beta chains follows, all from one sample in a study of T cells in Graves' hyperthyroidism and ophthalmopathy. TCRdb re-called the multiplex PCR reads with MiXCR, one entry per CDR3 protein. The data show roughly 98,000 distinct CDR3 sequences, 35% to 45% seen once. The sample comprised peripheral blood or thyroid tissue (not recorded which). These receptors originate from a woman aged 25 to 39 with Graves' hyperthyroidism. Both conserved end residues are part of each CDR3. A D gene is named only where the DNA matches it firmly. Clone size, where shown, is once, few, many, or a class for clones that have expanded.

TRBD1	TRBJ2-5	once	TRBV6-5	TGTGCCAGCAGCTCAACAGGGGGAGAGACCCAGTACTTC	CASSSTGGETQYF
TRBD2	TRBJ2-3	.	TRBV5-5	TGCGCCAGCAGCTTAAGCGGGAGTTTCACAGATACGCAGTATTTT	CASSLSGSFTDTQYF
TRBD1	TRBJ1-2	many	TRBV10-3	TGTGCCATCAGTGAGTCAGGGACAGGCGATGGCTGCACCTTC	CAISESGTGDGCTF
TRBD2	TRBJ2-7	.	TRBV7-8	TGTGCCAGCAGCAGAACTAGCGGGACCTGGGGGCTCTACGAGCAGTACTTC	CASSRTSGTWGLYEQYF
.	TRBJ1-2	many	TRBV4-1	TGCGCCAGCAGCCAAGATCCAGGGGCCTATGGCTACACCTTC	CASSQDPGAYGYTF
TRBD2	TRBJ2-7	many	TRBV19	TGTGCCAGTAGTAGACTACTTGGCGGGGGAAGACTCTCCTACGAGCAGTACTTC	CASSRLLGGGRLSYEQYF
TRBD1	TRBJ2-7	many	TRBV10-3	TGTGCCATCACCCTGTGGACAGGGACTGTCTACGAGCAGTACTTC	CAITLWTGTVYEQYF
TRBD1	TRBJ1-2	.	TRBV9	TGTGCCAGCAGCGTGGGACAGGGTGGCTACACCTTC	CASSVGQGGYTF
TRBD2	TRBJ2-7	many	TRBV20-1	TGCAGTGCTAGATCCCGACGTGTCCTAGCGGACTACGAGCAGTACTTC	CSARSRRVLADYEQYF
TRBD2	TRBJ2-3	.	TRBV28	TGTGCCAGCAGACTAGCGATCGGACATACGCAGTATTTT	CASRLAIGHTQYF
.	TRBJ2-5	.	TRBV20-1	TGCAGTGCCAGCTCACCAGGCCAGCGGCAAGAGACCCAGTACTTC	CSASSPGQRQETQYF
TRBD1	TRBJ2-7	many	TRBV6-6	TGTGCCAGCTATTCACGGGGACAGGGGTCCTACGAGCAGTACTTC	CASYSRGQGSYEQYF
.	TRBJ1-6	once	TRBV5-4	TGTGCCAGCAGCTTTAGTTCGCGGGTCCCAGGTTCACCCCTCCACTTT	CASSFSSRVPGSPLHF
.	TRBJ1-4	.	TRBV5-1	TGCGCCAGCAGCTTGAGGTCAGGGGCGAGTGAAAAACTGTTTTTT	CASSLRSGASEKLFF
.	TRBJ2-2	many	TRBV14	TGTGCCAGCAGTCCTAGGACGAAGGGGGAGCTGTTTTTT	CASSPRTKGELFF
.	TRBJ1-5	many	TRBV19	TGTGCCAGTAGTTTTTCGCAGGGCAATCAGCCCCAGCATTTT	CASSFSQGNQPQHF
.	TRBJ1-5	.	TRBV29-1	TGCAGCTTCTCAGGGGCAGAACAGCCCCAGCATTTT	CSFSGAEQPQHF
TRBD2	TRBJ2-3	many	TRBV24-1	TGTGCCACCAGTGGGACCGGGAGGGCCTCAGATACGCAGTATTTT	CATSGTGRASDTQYF
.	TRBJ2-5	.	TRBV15	TGTGCCACCAGCAGCCCGGGACCCAAAGAGACCCAGTACTTC	CATSSPGPKETQYF
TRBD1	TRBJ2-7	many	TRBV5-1	TGCGCCAGCAGCACCGGGACAGGGTACTACGAGCAGTACTTC	CASSTGTGYYEQYF
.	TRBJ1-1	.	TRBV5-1	TGTGCCCGCGGTAGGACGGGTGTGGGGACTGAAGCTTTCTTT	CARGRTGVGTEAFF
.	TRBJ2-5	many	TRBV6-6	TGTGCCAGCACCCCGGGGGGCCAAGAGGAGACCCAGTACTTC	CASTPGGQEETQYF
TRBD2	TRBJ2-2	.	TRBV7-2	TGTGCCAGCAGCCCGGGAGGCCCTATCCGGGAGCTGTTTTTT	CASSPGGPIRELFF
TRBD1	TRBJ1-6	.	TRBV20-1	TGCAGTGCTAGTGACCGGGACAGGGGTAATTCACCCCTCCACTTT	CSASDRDRGNSPLHF
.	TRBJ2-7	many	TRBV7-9	TGTGCCAGCAGCTCGGGTCGGTCTAGCGAGCAGTACTTC	CASSSGRSSEQYF
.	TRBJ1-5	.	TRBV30	TGTGCCTGGAGTGTACGGAGGGGTTCAGGTCAGCCCCAGCATTTT	CAWSVRRGSGQPQHF
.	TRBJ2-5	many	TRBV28	TGTGCCAGCAGTTCCATACCAGGGGAGACCCAGTACTTC	CASSSIPGETQYF
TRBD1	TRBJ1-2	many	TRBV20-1	TGCAGTGCTAGAGATCGGCCCGCGGGGACAGGGGGCTACACCTTC	CSARDRPAGTGGYTF
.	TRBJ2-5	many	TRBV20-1	TGCAGTGCTAGTGGACAGACTCAAGAGACCCAGTACTTC	CSASGQTQETQYF
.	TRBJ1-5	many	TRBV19	TGTGCCAGTAGCCTCGGAAAGGGCGCAGAGAATCAGCCCCAGCATTTT	CASSLGKGAENQPQHF
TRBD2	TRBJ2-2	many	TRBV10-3	TGTGCCATCAGTTGGGGACTAGCTGGAACCGGGGAGCTGTTTTTT	CAISWGLAGTGELFF
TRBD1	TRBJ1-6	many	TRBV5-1	TGCGCCAGCAGCTTGGGGACAGGGGGCTGGTATAATTCACCCCTCCACTTT	CASSLGTGGWYNSPLHF
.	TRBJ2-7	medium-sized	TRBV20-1	TGCAGTGCTACCGGGGGTGGAAGGTACGAGCAGTACTTC	CSATGGGRYEQYF
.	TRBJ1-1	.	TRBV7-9	TGTGCCAGCAGCTTAGCCCCGGGGCGGACTGAAGCTTTCTTT	CASSLAPGRTEAFF
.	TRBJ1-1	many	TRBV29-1	TGCAGCGCCAGACAGCCGAACACTGAAGCTTTCTTT	CSARQPNTEAFF
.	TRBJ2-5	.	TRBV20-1	TGCAGTGCCAGCGGACTCGAGACCCAGTACTTC	CSASGLETQYF
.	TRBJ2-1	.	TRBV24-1	TGTGCCACCAGTGATCCCCGGAATAACCGTCGACCGTTCTTC	CATSDPRNNRRPFF
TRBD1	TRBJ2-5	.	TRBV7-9	TGTGCCAGCAGTTCCACCTGGACAGGGAGTGAGACCCAGTACTTC	CASSSTWTGSETQYF
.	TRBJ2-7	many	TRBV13	TGTGCCAGCAGCTTAGAGTCTGGAAGCTTACCTACCTACGAGCAGTACTTC	CASSLESGSLPTYEQYF
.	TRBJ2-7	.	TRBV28	TGTGCCGTCAGGTTCCCGGACTCCTACGAGCGGTACTTC	CAVRFPDSYERYF
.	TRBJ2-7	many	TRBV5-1	TGCGCCAGCAGCTGGCCTAGGGGCGAGCAGTACTTC	CASSWPRGEQYF
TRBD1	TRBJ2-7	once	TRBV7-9	TGTGCCAGCAGCCCGGACAGGGTACGCGAGCAGTACTTC	CASSPDRVREQYF
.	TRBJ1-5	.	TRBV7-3	TGTGCCAGCAGCTGGCCAGGGGTGAATCAGCCCCAGCATTTT	CASSWPGVNQPQHF
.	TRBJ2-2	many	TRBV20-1	TGCAGTGCCTCGAATCCGGGGACGTTCAGGACCGGGGAGCTGTTTTTT	CSASNPGTFRTGELFF
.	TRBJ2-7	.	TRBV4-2	TGTGCCAGCAGCCAAGATTTCGGGGCCTCAACCTACGAGCAGTACTTC	CASSQDFGASTYEQYF
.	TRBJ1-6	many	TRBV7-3	TGTGCCAGCAGCTTAACCCTCAATTCACCCCTCCACTTT	CASSLTLNSPLHF
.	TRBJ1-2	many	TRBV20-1	TGCAGTGCTTCCCCGATTGACTATGGCTACACCTTC	CSASPIDYGYTF
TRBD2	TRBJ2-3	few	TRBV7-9	TGTGCCAGCAGCGGGAGTATAGGCCTCGGGAGGGCCAAGACAGATACGCAGTATTTT	CASSGSIGLGRAKTDTQYF
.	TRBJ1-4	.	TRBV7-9	TGTGCCAGCATCCCCTCCGTTGGGAGTGATTATGAAAAACTGTTTTTT	CASIPSVGSDYEKLFF
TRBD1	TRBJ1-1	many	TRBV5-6	TGTGCCAGCAGCTGGGGGACAGGGGACACTGAAGCTTTCTTT	CASSWGTGDTEAFF
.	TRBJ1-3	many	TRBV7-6	TGTGCCAGCAGCTTAGTAGCAGGGAGGCCTGGAAACACCATATATTTT	CASSLVAGRPGNTIYF
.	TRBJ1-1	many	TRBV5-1	TGCGCCAGCAGCTTGCGGGGAGCGGGGAACACTGAAGCTTTCTTT	CASSLRGAGNTEAFF
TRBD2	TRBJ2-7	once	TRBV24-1	TGTGCCACCAGTGATTTAGGAGCGGGAGGGCCGTACGAGCAGTACTTC	CATSDLGAGGPYEQYF